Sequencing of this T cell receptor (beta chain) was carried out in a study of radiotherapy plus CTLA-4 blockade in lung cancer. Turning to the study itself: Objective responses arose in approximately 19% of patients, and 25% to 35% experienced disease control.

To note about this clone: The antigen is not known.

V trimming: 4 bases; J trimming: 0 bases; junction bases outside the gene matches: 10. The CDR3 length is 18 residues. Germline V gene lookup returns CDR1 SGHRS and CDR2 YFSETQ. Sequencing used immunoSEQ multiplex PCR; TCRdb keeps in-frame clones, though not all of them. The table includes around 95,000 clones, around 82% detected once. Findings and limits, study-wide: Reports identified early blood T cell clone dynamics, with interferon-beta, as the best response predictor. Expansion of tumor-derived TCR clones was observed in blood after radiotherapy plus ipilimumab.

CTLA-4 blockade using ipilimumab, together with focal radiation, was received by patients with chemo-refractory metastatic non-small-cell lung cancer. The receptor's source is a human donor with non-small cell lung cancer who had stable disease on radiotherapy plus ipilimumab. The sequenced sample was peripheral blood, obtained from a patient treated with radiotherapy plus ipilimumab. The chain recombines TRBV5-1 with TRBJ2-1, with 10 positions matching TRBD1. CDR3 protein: CASSAPGQGTSSYNEQFF. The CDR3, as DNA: TGCGCCAGCAGCGCCCCGGGACAGGGGACCAGCTCCTACAATGAGCAGTTCTTC.